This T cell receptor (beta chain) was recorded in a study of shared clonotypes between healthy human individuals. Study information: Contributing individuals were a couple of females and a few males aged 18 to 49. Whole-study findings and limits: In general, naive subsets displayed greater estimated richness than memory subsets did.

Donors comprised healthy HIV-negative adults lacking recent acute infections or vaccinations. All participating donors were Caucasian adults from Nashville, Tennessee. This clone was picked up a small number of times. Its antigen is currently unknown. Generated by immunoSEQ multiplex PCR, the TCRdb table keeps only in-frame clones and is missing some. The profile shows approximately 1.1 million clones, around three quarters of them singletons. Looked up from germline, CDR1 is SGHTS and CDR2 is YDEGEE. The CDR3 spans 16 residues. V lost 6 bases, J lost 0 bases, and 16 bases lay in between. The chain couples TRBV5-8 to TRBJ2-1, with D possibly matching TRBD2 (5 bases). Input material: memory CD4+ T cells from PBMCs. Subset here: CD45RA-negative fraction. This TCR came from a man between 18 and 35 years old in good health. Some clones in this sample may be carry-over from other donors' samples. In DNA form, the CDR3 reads TGTGCCAGCATCTCCCCGGGGAGAAGCTCCTACAATGAGCAGTTCTTC. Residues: CASISPGRSSYNEQFF.